This T cell receptor beta chain was identified during a study of blood T cell repertoires in COVID-19 (dated by TCRdb to about 2020). Background on the whole study: Samples from collaborators originated in the United States, Italy and Spain and spanned both the acute and convalescent phases of COVID-19. The sample metadata nearly always contained a de-identified subject ID, COVID-19 status, age in years and sex. A freely available public database, intended as a resource for researchers studying the immune response to SARS-CoV-2, is where the repertoires were released. Deeply sampled blood TCRbeta repertoires from subjects exposed to, actively infected with, or recovered from COVID-19 were included in the dataset. The samples were drawn from two sources: the first 160 participants of the ongoing ImmuneRACE study, and 1,200 or so subjects contributed by 6 global collaborators. The material from the prospective study consisted of cDNA or gDNA derived from T cells, B-cell-depleted T cells, or PBMCs. HLA class I and class II types, where available, came from metadata supplied by the sample provider rather than from assay-based typing.

Turning to this clone: Its target antigen remains unknown. No base quality values were provided; no much bigger clone lies one nucleotide off.

V is shortened by 5 bases, J by 0 bases, and the region joining them spans 11 bases. Taken from the germline V gene, the CDR1 and CDR2 loops are SGHNT and YENEEA. From the cysteine through the phenylalanine, the CDR3 covers 16 amino acids. Only the CDR3 DNA stays, 48 bases, in frame from base 1. TCRbeta CDR3 regions were amplified from genomic DNA by means of the immunoSEQ Assay, a bias-controlled multiplex PCR. The paper's processing steps were these. The number of nucleated cells in each sample was estimated from the amplification of reference gene primers within the assay. To quantify the absolute abundance of each unique TCRbeta CDR3 rearrangement, sequence reads were collapsed and filtered. For each sample, productive Simpson clonality was calculated by taking the square root of Simpson's diversity index across productive rearrangements. In TCRdb, the immuneACCESS table is reduced to in-frame sequences with V and J assigned. These tables do not hold every clone; where another copy was compared, an unresolved V gene accounts for under half, and the others remain unexplained. The DNA gave D and trimming, while V, J and clone size come from that table. The table for this sample lists nearly 350,000 clones; approximately 87% of them were counted only once. The top ten hold roughly 6.3% of the sample.

In Seattle, one collaborating source enrolled patients while the infection was active and tracked those patients longitudinally over the course of disease. Collaborating institutions collected whole blood in K2EDTA tubes following their own protocols. For TCRbeta analysis, collaborators shipped samples as frozen whole blood, isolated PBMCs, or DNA extracted from either of those sample types. What the study reported, not specific to this receptor: The quantity of clinical and demographic metadata differed by source and by participant and was supplied without curation.

This receptor was taken from a woman in her forties or fifties with COVID-19, enrolled during active disease. The material sequenced was peripheral blood. The rearrangement joined TRBV11-3 to TRBJ2-6; TRBD2 is a possible D gene, resting on 6 matching bases. The base sequence is TGTGCCAGCAGCACGACGCGGGGCTCTGGGGCCAACGTCCTGACTTTC. This yields the protein CASSTTRGSGANVLTF.